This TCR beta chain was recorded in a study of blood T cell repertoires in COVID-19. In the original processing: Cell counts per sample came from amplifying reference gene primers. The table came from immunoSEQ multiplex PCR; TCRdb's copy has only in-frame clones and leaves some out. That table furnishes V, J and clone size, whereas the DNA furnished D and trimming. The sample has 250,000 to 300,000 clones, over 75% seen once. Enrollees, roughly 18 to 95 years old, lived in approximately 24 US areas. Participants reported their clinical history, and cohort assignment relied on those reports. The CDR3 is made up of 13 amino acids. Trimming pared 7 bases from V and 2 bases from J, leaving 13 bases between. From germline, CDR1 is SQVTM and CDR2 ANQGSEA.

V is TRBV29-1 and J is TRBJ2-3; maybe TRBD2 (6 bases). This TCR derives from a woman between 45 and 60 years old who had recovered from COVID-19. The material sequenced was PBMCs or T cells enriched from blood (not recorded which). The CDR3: CSDRRDFTDTQYF. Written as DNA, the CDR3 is TGCAGCGACCGACGGGACTTCACAGATACGCAGTATTTT.